These T cell receptor beta chains were read from a single sample in a study of cytomegalovirus exposure and HLA in healthy donors. Produced via immunoSEQ multiplex PCR; TCRdb's table is partial and in-frame only. Of some 200,000 clones in the sample, around four fifths were seen once. The sequenced material came from PBMCs. These receptors were collected from a female donor in good health and CMV-seronegative. Each CDR3 is given with its conserved first and last residue. A D gene is named only where the DNA matches it firmly. Not all rows give a size; the values are once, few, many and, for expanded clones, a class.

J gene,clone size,V gene,CDR3 length,D gene,CDR3 protein,CDR3 DNA
TRBJ2-2,.,TRBV9,17,TRBD2,CASSPVRGGLITGELFF,TGTGCCAGCAGCCCAGTCCGCGGGGGGCTTATAACCGGGGAGCTGTTTTTT
TRBJ1-5,.,TRBV5-1,15,TRBD1,CASSLGTGNNQPQHF,TGCGCCAGCAGCCTAGGGACAGGGAACAATCAGCCCCAGCATTTT
TRBJ2-2,.,TRBV30,11,.,CAWSVRGELFF,TGTGCCTGGAGTGTTAGAGGGGAGCTGTTTTTT
TRBJ2-7,many,TRBV5-1,15,TRBD2,CASRHERGSSYEQYF,TGCGCCAGCAGACACGAGCGGGGCAGCTCCTACGAGCAGTACTTC
TRBJ2-7,.,TRBV5-1,13,TRBD1,CASTLGTGGEQYF,TGCGCCAGCACCCTCGGGACAGGGGGCGAGCAGTACTTC
TRBJ1-6,.,TRBV30,17,.,CAWSVPTWQGYNSPLHF,TGTGCCTGGAGTGTACCGACCTGGCAGGGCTATAATTCACCCCTCCACTTT
TRBJ1-1,few,TRBV15,13,.,CATSMFTGGEAFF,TGTGCCACCAGCATGTTCACCGGAGGTGAAGCTTTCTTT
TRBJ1-1,.,TRBV18,13,TRBD1,CASSRTGSTEAFF,TGTGCCAGCTCACGGACAGGCTCCACTGAAGCTTTCTTT
TRBJ2-7,few,TRBV27,15,TRBD1,CASSLLGQGSYEQYF,TGTGCCAGCAGTTTATTAGGACAGGGGTCCTACGAGCAGTACTTC
TRBJ2-3,.,TRBV5-1,17,TRBD2,CASSAGETSGLTDTQYF,TGCGCCAGCAGCGCTGGGGAGACTAGCGGTCTCACAGATACGCAGTATTTT
TRBJ1-6,once,TRBV11-2,14,.,CASSLNPSHSPLHF,TGTGCCAGCAGCCTGAATCCCAGTCATTCACCCCTCCACTTT
TRBJ2-6,.,TRBV5-1,16,TRBD1,CASSWTGGGGANILTF,TGCGCCAGCAGCTGGACAGGGGGGGGCGGGGCCAACATCCTGACTTTC
TRBJ1-3,.,TRBV28,15,.,CASSLLSGSGNTIYF,TGTGCCAGCAGTTTATTGAGCGGGTCTGGAAACACCATATATTTT
TRBJ2-7,.,TRBV28,11,.,CASTTPYEQYF,TGTGCCAGCACGACACCCTACGAGCAGTACTTC
TRBJ2-7,.,TRBV2,14,.,CASSRTASSYEQYF,TGTGCCAGCAGTCGGACAGCGAGCTCCTACGAGCAGTACTTC
TRBJ2-2,.,TRBV29-1,13,.,CSVAFTNTGELFF,TGCAGCGTTGCCTTTACGAACACCGGGGAGCTGTTTTTT
TRBJ1-4,.,TRBV27,15,.,CASSPRGVVHEKLFF,TGTGCCAGCAGTCCCCGCGGGGTGGTGCATGAAAAACTGTTTTTT
TRBJ1-6,.,TRBV20-1,11,.,CSANRDAPLHF,TGCAGTGCCAACAGGGACGCACCCCTCCACTTT
TRBJ2-3,.,TRBV5-1,13,.,CASSGGTTDTQYF,TGCGCCAGCAGTGGAGGGACCACAGATACGCAGTATTTT
TRBJ2-7,.,TRBV9,14,TRBD2,CASSPLSGGYEQYF,TGTGCCAGCAGCCCCCTGAGCGGGGGCTACGAGCAGTACTTC
TRBJ2-1,once,TRBV5-8,15,.,CASSFDRAGLVEQFF,TGTGCCAGCAGCTTTGATCGGGCAGGGCTGGTTGAGCAGTTCTTC
TRBJ2-5,.,TRBV25-1,12,.,CASSATDGDQYF,TGTGCCAGCAGTGCCACCGACGGAGACCAGTACTTC
TRBJ1-2,.,TRBV19,15,.,CASSPQDTRSYGYTF,TGTGCCAGTAGTCCCCAAGACACCCGAAGCTATGGCTACACCTTC
TRBJ2-1,once,TRBV7-7,15,TRBD2,CASSLSSGGAYEQFF,TGTGCCAGCAGCTTGAGTAGCGGGGGGGCCTATGAGCAGTTCTTC
TRBJ2-5,.,TRBV5-4,14,TRBD2,CASSLDGGRETQYF,TGTGCCAGCAGCCTAGACGGGGGGAGAGAGACCCAGTACTTC
TRBJ2-3,few,TRBV27,14,.,CASSSRTGTDTQYF,TGTGCCAGCAGTTCGCGGACAGGCACAGATACGCAGTATTTT
TRBJ2-2,.,TRBV27,13,.,CASSPGTTGELFF,TGTGCCAGCAGTCCCGGGACAACCGGGGAGCTGTTTTTT
TRBJ2-2,.,TRBV11-2,18,.,CASSTPPTGRVGTGELFF,TGTGCCAGCAGCACACCGCCGACCGGCCGGGTGGGCACCGGGGAGCTGTTTTTT
TRBJ1-3,.,TRBV5-1,15,TRBD1,CASSTTGGSGNTIYF,TGCGCCAGCAGCACCACAGGGGGGTCGGGAAACACCATATATTTT
TRBJ2-7,.,TRBV9,16,TRBD1,CASSVGAGTGGYEQYF,TGTGCCAGCAGCGTAGGGGCCGGGACAGGGGGCTACGAGCAGTACTTC
TRBJ1-2,.,TRBV19,13,.,CASSIEGRVGYTF,TGTGCCAGTAGTATAGAAGGCCGGGTAGGCTACACCTTC
TRBJ2-7,.,TRBV11-2,17,TRBD2,CASSPNLGSGVRYEQYF,TGTGCCAGCAGCCCTAATTTGGGTAGCGGGGTTCGGTACGAGCAGTACTTC
TRBJ2-3,.,TRBV11-3,15,.,CASSSPGLPTDTQYF,TGTGCCAGCAGCTCACCGGGACTCCCCACAGATACGCAGTATTTT
TRBJ2-1,.,TRBV7-2,17,TRBD2,CASSPLLARAANNEQFF,TGTGCCAGCAGCCCCTTACTAGCGAGGGCGGCCAACAATGAGCAGTTCTTC
TRBJ2-2,.,TRBV5-1,14,TRBD1,CASSSTGDTGELFF,TGCGCCAGCAGCTCGACAGGGGACACCGGGGAGCTGTTTTTT
TRBJ2-1,.,TRBV28,14,.,CASSRPGGNNEQFF,TGTGCCAGCAGCCGACCAGGGGGGAACAATGAGCAGTTCTTC
TRBJ2-5,.,TRBV5-1,14,.,CASSSGGGGETQYF,TGCGCCAGCAGCTCGGGCGGGGGCGGGGAGACCCAGTACTTC
TRBJ1-1,once,TRBV7-9,14,.,CASNPGLLNTEAFF,TGTGCCAGCAACCCGGGACTGCTGAACACTGAAGCTTTCTTT
TRBJ2-7,.,TRBV5-1,16,TRBD1,CASSPTGTGRENEQYF,TGCGCCAGCAGCCCAACCGGGACAGGGAGGGAAAACGAGCAGTACTTC
TRBJ1-2,.,TRBV9,16,TRBD1,CASSARQGHMDYGYTF,TGTGCCAGCAGCGCCCGACAGGGTCATATGGACTATGGCTACACCTTC
TRBJ1-5,.,TRBV28,16,.,CASSFAGNYPNQPQHF,TGTGCCAGCAGTTTTGCAGGGAACTATCCTAATCAGCCCCAGCATTTT
TRBJ1-1,.,TRBV6-5,16,.,CASSYSGTGFGTEAFF,TGTGCCAGCAGTTACTCGGGAACAGGGTTTGGCACTGAAGCTTTCTTT
TRBJ2-7,.,TRBV25-1,17,TRBD1,CASSALYRDRGSYEQYF,TGTGCCAGCAGTGCGTTATACCGGGACAGGGGGTCCTACGAGCAGTACTTC
TRBJ1-6,.,TRBV19,17,.,CASSRSTGPTPNSPLHF,TGTGCCAGTAGCAGGTCGACAGGCCCGACTCCTAATTCACCCCTCCACTTT
TRBJ1-3,.,TRBV30,14,TRBD1,CAWDRAQEGNTIYF,TGTGCCTGGGACAGGGCACAAGAGGGAAACACCATATATTTT
TRBJ2-7,.,TRBV11-3,15,.,CASSLDYASHYEQYF,TGTGCCAGCAGCTTAGATTACGCGAGTCACTACGAGCAGTACTTC
TRBJ1-2,.,TRBV7-9,12,.,CASTLSTYGYTF,TGTGCCAGCACCCTTAGTACCTATGGCTACACCTTC
TRBJ2-7,.,TRBV4-1,16,.,CASSLGLGGANYEQYF,TGCGCCAGCAGCTTAGGATTAGGTGGAGCAAACTACGAGCAGTACTTC
TRBJ2-7,once,TRBV28,13,TRBD2,CASRPTSDYEQYF,TGTGCCAGCAGGCCGACTAGCGACTACGAGCAGTACTTC
TRBJ2-1,.,TRBV28,19,TRBD2,CASSFAVRGLTTRYNEQFF,TGTGCCAGCAGTTTCGCTGTTCGGGGACTAACTACCCGATACAATGAGCAGTTCTTC
TRBJ1-1,.,TRBV30,13,.,CAWRKTVGTEAFF,TGTGCCTGGAGAAAGACAGTGGGCACTGAAGCTTTCTTT
TRBJ1-1,.,TRBV27,13,.,CASSFGVDTEAFF,TGTGCCAGCAGTTTCGGGGTGGACACTGAAGCTTTCTTT
TRBJ2-7,.,TRBV7-2,14,TRBD1,CASSLGQGFYEQYF,TGTGCCAGCAGCTTAGGACAGGGGTTCTACGAGCAGTACTTC
TRBJ1-2,few,TRBV7-2,13,.,CASSLERLYGYTF,TGTGCCAGCAGCTTAGAACGACTCTATGGCTACACCTTC
TRBJ2-7,.,TRBV6-5,13,TRBD2,CASSYGGDHEQYF,TGTGCCAGCAGTTACGGGGGGGACCATGAGCAGTACTTC
TRBJ2-5,.,TRBV6-5,13,TRBD1,CASTRTGEETQYF,TGTGCCAGCACCCGGACAGGGGAAGAGACCCAGTACTTC
TRBJ1-2,.,TRBV6-1,21,TRBD1,CASSEQDRLGQGAFANYGYTF,TGTGCCAGCAGTGAACAAGATAGATTAGGACAGGGGGCATTCGCTAACTATGGCTACACCTTC
TRBJ2-5,.,TRBV6-1,13,.,CASSGQGTETQYF,TGTGCCAGCAGTGGCCAGGGGACGGAGACCCAGTACTTC
TRBJ1-1,.,TRBV9,15,.,CASSVTPQGNTEAFF,TGTGCCAGCAGCGTAACTCCACAGGGGAACACTGAAGCTTTCTTT
TRBJ2-3,few,TRBV7-2,18,TRBD2,CASSSRLAGKGATDTQYF,TGTGCCAGCAGCTCGAGACTAGCGGGAAAGGGAGCCACAGATACGCAGTATTTT